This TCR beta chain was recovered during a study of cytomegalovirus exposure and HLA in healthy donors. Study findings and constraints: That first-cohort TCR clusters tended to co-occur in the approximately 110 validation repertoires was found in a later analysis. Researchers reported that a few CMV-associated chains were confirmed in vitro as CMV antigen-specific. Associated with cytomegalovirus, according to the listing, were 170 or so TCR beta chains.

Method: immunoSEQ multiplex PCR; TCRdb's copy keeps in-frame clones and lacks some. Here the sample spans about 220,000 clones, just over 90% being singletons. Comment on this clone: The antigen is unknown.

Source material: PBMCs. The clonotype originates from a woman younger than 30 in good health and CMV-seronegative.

The CDR3 nucleotides read TGTGCCAGCAGCTGGTCTATACAGGTTAATGAAAAACTGTTTTTT. It yields the protein CASSWSIQVNEKLFF. V gene TRBV7-2 combines with J gene TRBJ1-4; possibly TRBD1 for D (5 bases). Trimming removed 4 bases at V and 4 bases at J, with 13 bases between. Germline V gives CDR1 SGHTA, CDR2 FQGNSA. The CDR3 sequence is 15 residues long.